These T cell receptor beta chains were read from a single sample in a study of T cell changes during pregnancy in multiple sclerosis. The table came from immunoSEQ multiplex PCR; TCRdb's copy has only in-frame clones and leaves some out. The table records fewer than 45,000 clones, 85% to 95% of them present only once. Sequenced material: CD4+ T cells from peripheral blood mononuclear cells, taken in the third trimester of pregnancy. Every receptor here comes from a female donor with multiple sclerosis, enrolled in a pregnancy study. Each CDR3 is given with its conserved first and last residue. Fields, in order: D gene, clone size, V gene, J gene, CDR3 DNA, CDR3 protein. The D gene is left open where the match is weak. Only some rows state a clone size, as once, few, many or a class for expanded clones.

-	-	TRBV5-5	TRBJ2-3	TGTGCCAGCAGCCGGGGTGGGTTATACACAGATACGCAGTATTTT	CASSRGGLYTDTQYF
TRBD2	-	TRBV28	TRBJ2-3	TGTGCCAGCAGTTTCGGGCAGGGACTAGTTAGAGATACGCAGTATTTT	CASSFGQGLVRDTQYF
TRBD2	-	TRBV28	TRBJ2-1	TGTGCCAGCAGTGAGGGCGGGAGGACTGACAATGAGCAGTTCTTC	CASSEGGRTDNEQFF
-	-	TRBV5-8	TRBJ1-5	TGTGCCAGCAGCTTGGCCCTACAGGGCCATCAGCCCCAGCATTTT	CASSLALQGHQPQHF
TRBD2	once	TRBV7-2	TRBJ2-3	TGTGCCAGCATCCTAAGGAGCGGGGCTACCCATACGCAGTATTTT	CASILRSGATHTQYF
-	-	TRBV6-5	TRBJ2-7	TGTGCCAGCAGGGGCCTTTATAAAGCCGCCTACGAGCAGTACTTC	CASRGLYKAAYEQYF
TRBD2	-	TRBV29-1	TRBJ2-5	TGCAGCGTGGGGGGACTAGCGGGAGAATGGTACGGAGAGACCCAGTACTTC	CSVGGLAGEWYGETQYF
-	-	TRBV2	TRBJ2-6	TGTGCCAGCAGTGGCGGCGGAGGGGGCGGCTCTGGGGCCAACGTCCTGACTTTC	CASSGGGGGGSGANVLTF
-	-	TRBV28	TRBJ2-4	TGTGCCAGCAGTCTTGCAGGCGCCAAAAACATTCAGTACTTC	CASSLAGAKNIQYF
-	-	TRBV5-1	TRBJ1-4	TGCGCCAGCAGCTTGGCCCCTATCGCAAATGAAAAACTGTTTTTT	CASSLAPIANEKLFF
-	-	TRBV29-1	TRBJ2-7	TGCAGCGTTCATCAGGGGCCCTTCGAGCAGTACTTC	CSVHQGPFEQYF
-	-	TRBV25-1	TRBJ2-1	TGTGCCAGCAGTGAATGGTCTACTAGCAGCGATGAGCAGTTCTTC	CASSEWSTSSDEQFF
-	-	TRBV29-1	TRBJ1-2	TGCAGCGTTACAGGGAGGGGGGGCTACACCTTC	CSVTGRGGYTF
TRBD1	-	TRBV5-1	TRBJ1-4	TGCGCCAGCAGCTTGGACAGGGGAACTAATGAAAAACTGTTTTTT	CASSLDRGTNEKLFF
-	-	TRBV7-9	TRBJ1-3	TGTGCCAGCAGCGACGGGTGGCGGGGGGCGAGCTCTGGAAACACCATATATTTT	CASSDGWRGASSGNTIYF
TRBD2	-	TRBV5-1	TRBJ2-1	TGCGCCAGCAGCTTGGTTTCTAGCGGCTCCTACAATGAGCAGTTCTTC	CASSLVSSGSYNEQFF
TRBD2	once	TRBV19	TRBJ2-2	TGTGCCAGTAGGCCGGGACTAGCGGCGACCGGGGAGCTGTTTTTT	CASRPGLAATGELFF
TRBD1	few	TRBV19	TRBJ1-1	TGTGCCAGTAGTATGGGGAAGGGGGCTAACACTGAAGCTTTCTTT	CASSMGKGANTEAFF
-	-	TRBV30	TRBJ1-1	TGTGCCTGGAGTAATCCGGCCGACTTCATGAACACTGAAGCTTTCTTT	CAWSNPADFMNTEAFF
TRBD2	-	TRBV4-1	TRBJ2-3	TGCGCCAGCAGCCAAGGTTTCGGGGGGGATACGCAGTATTTT	CASSQGFGGDTQYF
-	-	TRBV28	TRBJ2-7	TGTGCCAGCAGTTCATACCGGAGGGAGGAGCAGTACTTC	CASSSYRREEQYF
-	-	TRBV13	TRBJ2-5	TGTGCCAGCAGCTCGCGACTACTAGCAGGAGAGACCCAGTACTTC	CASSSRLLAGETQYF
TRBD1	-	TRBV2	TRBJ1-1	TGTGCCAGCACCCGGGACAGCGAAGCTTTCTTT	CASTRDSEAFF
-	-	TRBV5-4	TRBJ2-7	TGTGCCAGCAGCTTGAGGCAGGGGATCAGCGAGCAGTACTTC	CASSLRQGISEQYF
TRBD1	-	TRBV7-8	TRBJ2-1	TGTGCCAGCAGCGATGCCCTTAGGCCGGGACAGATAAATGAGCAGTTCTTC	CASSDALRPGQINEQFF
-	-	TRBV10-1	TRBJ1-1	TGCGCCAGCAGTGTGGGAGTGAACACTGAAGCTTTCTTT	CASSVGVNTEAFF
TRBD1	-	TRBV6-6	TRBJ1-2	TGTGCCAGCAGTGACAGGGCTAACTATGGCTACACCTTC	CASSDRANYGYTF
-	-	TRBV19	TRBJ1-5	TGTGCCAGTAGTAACTCCCGTATCCGCAATCAGCCCCAGCATTTT	CASSNSRIRNQPQHF
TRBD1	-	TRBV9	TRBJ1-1	TGTGCCAGCAGCGCTACCGGGACAGGGGGAACTGAAGCTTTCTTT	CASSATGTGGTEAFF
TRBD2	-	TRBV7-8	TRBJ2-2	TGTGCCAGCAGCTTAGTACTAGCGGGAACCGGGGAGCTGTTTTTT	CASSLVLAGTGELFF
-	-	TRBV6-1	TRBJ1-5	TGTGCCAGCAGTCTAAATCAGCCCCAGCATTTT	CASSLNQPQHF
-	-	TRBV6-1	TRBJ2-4	TGTGCCAGCAGGGACTCTTTGGGCAAAAACATTCAGTACTTC	CASRDSLGKNIQYF
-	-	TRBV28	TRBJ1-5	TGTGCCAGCAGTTCACTTTGGGCAGGCGGCAATCAGCCCCAGCATTTT	CASSSLWAGGNQPQHF
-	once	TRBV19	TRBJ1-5	TGTGCCAGTAGTATCCCTTTATCCAGGGGAGGGCTGAATCAGCCCCAGCATTTT	CASSIPLSRGGLNQPQHF
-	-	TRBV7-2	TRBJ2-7	TGTGCCAGCAGCTTAGGCCAGGGCAGGGAAGGGTACGAGCAGTACTTC	CASSLGQGREGYEQYF
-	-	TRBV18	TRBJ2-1	TGTGCCAGCTCACCCCAGGGGTCTTGGAATGAGCAGTTCTTC	CASSPQGSWNEQFF
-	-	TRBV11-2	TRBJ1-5	TGTGCCAGCAGCTTAGAGGGAGGAGGGCAGCCCCAGCATTTT	CASSLEGGGQPQHF
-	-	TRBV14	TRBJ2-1	TGTGCCAGCAGCCGGTGGGAGGACGCCGATGAGCAGTTCTTC	CASSRWEDADEQFF
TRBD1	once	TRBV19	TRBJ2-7	TGTGCCAGTAGTGCCCCGGTGAGGACAGGGGTCTACGAGCAGTACTTC	CASSAPVRTGVYEQYF
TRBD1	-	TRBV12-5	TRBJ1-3	TGTGCTAGTGGTCCCAGGGGGCTCCAATCAAACACCATATATTTT	CASGPRGLQSNTIYF
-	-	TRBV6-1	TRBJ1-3	TGTGCCAGCAGTTTCTACCAGGTCGGAAACACCATATATTTT	CASSFYQVGNTIYF
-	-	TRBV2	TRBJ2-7	TGTGCCAGCACCGGAGATTCCTACGAGCAGTACTTC	CASTGDSYEQYF